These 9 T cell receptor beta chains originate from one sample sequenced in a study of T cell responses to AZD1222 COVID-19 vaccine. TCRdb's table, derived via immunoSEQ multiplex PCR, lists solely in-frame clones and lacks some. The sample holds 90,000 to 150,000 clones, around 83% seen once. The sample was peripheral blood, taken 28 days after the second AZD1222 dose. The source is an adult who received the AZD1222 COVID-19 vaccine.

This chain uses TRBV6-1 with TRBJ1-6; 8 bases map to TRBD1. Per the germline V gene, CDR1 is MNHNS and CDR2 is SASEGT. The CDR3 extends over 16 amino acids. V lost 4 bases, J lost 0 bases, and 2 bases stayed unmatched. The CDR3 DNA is TGTGCCAGCAGTGCCGACAGGGGCTCCTATAATTCACCCCTCCACTTT. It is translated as CASSADRGSYNSPLHF.

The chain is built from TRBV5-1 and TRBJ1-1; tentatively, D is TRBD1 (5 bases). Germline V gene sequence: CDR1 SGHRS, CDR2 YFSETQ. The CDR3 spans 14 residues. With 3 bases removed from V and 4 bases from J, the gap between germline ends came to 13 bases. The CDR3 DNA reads TGCGCCAGCAGCTGGGGACTTGGGGGCACTGAAGCTTTCTTT. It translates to CASSWGLGGTEAFF.

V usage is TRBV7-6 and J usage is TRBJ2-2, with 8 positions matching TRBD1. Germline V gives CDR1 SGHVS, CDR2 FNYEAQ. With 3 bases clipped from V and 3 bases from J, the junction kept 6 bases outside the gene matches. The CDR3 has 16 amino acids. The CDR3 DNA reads TGTGCCAGCAGCTTCGGGCAGGGGGCGGACACCGGGGAGCTGTTTTTT. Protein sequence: CASSFGQGADTGELFF.

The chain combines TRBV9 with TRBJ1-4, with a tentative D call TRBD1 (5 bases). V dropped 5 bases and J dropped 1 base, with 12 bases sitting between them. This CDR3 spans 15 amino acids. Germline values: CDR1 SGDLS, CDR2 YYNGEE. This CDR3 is CASSRGSETNEKLFF. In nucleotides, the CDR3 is TGTGCCAGCAGTCGGGGGAGTGAAACTAATGAAAAACTGTTTTTT.

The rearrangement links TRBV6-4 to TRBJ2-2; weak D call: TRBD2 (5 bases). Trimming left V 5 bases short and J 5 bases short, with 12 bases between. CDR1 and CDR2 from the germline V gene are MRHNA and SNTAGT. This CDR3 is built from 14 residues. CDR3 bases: TGTGCCAGCAGTCGTGGTGGCGGGACCGGGGAGCTGTTTTTT. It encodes CASSRGGGTGELFF.

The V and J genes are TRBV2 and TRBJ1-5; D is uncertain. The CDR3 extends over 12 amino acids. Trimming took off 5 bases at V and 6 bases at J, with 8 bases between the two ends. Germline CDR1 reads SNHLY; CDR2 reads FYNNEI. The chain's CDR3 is CASSIAIQPQHF. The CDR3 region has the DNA TGTGCCAGCAGTATCGCGATTCAGCCCCAGCATTTT.

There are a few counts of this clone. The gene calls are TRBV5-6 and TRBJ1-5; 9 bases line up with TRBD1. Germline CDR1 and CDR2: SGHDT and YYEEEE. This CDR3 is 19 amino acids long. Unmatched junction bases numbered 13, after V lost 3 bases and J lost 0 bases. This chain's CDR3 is CASSYSRDREYFSNQPQHF. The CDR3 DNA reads TGTGCCAGCAGCTATTCCCGGGACAGGGAATACTTTAGCAATCAGCCCCAGCATTTT.

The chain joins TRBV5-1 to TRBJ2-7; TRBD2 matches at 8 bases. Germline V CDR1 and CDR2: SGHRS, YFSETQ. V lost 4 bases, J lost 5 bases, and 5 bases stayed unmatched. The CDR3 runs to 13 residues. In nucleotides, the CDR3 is TGCGCCAGCAGCACCGGTAGCGGGGACGAGCAGTACTTC. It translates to CASSTGSGDEQYF. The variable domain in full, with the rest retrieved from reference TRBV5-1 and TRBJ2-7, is KAGVTQTPRYLIKTRGQQVTLSCSPISGHRSVSWYQQTPGQGLQFLFEYFSETQRNKGNFPGRFSGRQFSNSRSEMNVSTLELGDSALYLCASSTGSGDEQYFGPGTRLTVT.

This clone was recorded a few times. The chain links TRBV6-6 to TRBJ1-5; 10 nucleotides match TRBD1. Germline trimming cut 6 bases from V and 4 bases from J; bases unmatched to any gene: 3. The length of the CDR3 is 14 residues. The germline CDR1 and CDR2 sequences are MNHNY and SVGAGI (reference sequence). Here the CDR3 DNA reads TGTGCCAGCAGAAAGGGACAGGGGAATCAGCCCCAGCATTTT. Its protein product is CASRKGQGNQPQHF.